One and the same sample provided the 10 T cell receptor beta chains below, sequenced in a study of CD8+CD57+ T cells in acquired aplastic anemia. It was patients with CD8+CD57+ cell expansion by flow cytometry who were chosen for sequencing. Using genomic DNA as the template, TCR beta VDJ and CDR3 profiling was carried out. TCRdb independently ran MiXCR on the reads; one entry per CDR3 protein. The sample has approximately 300,000 distinct CDR3 sequences; approximately 60% are singletons. Sequenced input: sorted CD4+, CD8+, or CD8+CD57+ T cells (not recorded which) from PBMCs. The receptors were sampled from a human donor with aplastic anemia.

The gene calls are TRBV6-2 or TRBV6-3 and TRBJ2-5; 11 bases align to TRBD2. V trimming: 5 bases; J trimming: 5 bases; junction bases outside the gene matches: 7. Germline CDR1 reads MNHEY; CDR2 reads SVGEGT. The CDR3 loop spans 15 amino acids. The CDR3: CASSLYASGGETQYF. The CDR3 region has the DNA TGTGCCAGCAGTCTATACGCTAGCGGGGGGGAGACCCAGTACTTC.

This clonotype was detected only a few times. The chain carries TRBV3-1 and TRBJ2-6; TRBD2 might be the D (5 bases). The CDR3 covers 19 residues. The ends were cut back, 0 bases at V and 0 bases at J, with 15 bases in the middle. From germline, CDR1 is LGHDT and CDR2 YNNKEL (reference sequence). The CDR3 loop reads CASSQETRLFYSGANVLTF. In DNA form, the CDR3 reads TGTGCCAGCAGCCAAGAAACCAGACTATTTTACTCTGGGGCCAACGTCCTGACTTTC.

The V gene is TRBV15, the J gene TRBJ2-5; a weak D match, TRBD1 (5 bases). Trimming pared 0 bases from V and 5 bases from J, leaving 13 bases between. Germline CDR1 reads LNHNV; CDR2 reads YYDKDF (reference sequence). The CDR3 is made up of 15 amino acids. CDR3 sequence: CATSRERGRVETQYF. In DNA form, the CDR3 reads TGTGCCACCAGCAGAGAAAGAGGCAGGGTGGAGACCCAGTACTTC.

This chain links TRBV2 with TRBJ2-5, with D unresolved. This CDR3 has 16 amino acids. V lost 10 bases and J 5 bases, leaving 26 bases between the germline ends. Germline lookup yields CDR1 SNHLY and CDR2 FYNNEI. The CDR3 loop is CATGTAPGNERETQYF. CDR3 coding DNA: TGTGCCACTGGTACAGCCCCGGGCAATGAACGGGAGACCCAGTACTTC.

The chain combines TRBV4-1 with TRBJ2-5; tentatively, D is TRBD2 (6 bases). Germline-derived CDR1 and CDR2 are MGHRA and YSYEKL. This CDR3 region has 15 residues. V was trimmed by 1 base and J by 4 bases, leaving 13 bases between them. This chain's CDR3 is CASSQVSGGGETQYF. CDR3 nucleotides: TGCGCCAGCAGCCAAGTCTCCGGGGGAGGAGAGACCCAGTACTTC.

In its sample, this clonotype was seen once. J is TRBJ2-1 and V is TRBV20-1; no definite D call. The CDR3 totals 13 residues. V was shortened by 5 bases and J by 6 bases, with 14 bases between the two germline ends. CDR1 and CDR2 (germline): DFQATT, SNEGSKA (reference sequence). The CDR3 is CSAYAAQVNEQFF. The CDR3 DNA reads as TGCAGTGCTTACGCGGCCCAAGTCAATGAGCAGTTCTTC.

At least ten counts were recorded for this clonotype. J is TRBJ1-2 and V is TRBV6-2 or TRBV6-3; D may be TRBD1 (6 bases). V lost 5 bases and J lost 4, with 14 bases in between. In germline, CDR1 is MNHEY, CDR2 SVGEGT. The CDR3 sequence is 14 residues long. CDR3 in amino acids: CASSDGRGSYGYTF. CDR3 DNA sequence: TGTGCCAGCAGTGACGGCAGGGGCAGCTATGGCTACACCTTC.

The chain employs TRBV7-2 and TRBJ2-5; 10 bases are a match to TRBD1. The CDR3 runs to 14 residues. Trimming cost V 6 bases and J 5 bases; bases outside gene matches: 6. Per the germline V gene, CDR1 is SGHTA and CDR2 is FQGNSA. DNA of the CDR3: TGTGCCAGCAGGCCTCCGGGACAGGGGGAGACCCAGTACTTC. This encodes CASRPPGQGETQYF.

The V call is TRBV19, the J call TRBJ1-6; a possible D gene is TRBD1 (5 bases). Looked up from germline, CDR1 is LNHDA and CDR2 is SQIVND (reference sequence). V shed 3 bases and J shed 9 bases, with 15 bases lying between them. The length of the CDR3 is 15 residues. This CDR3 reads CASSILAGRGSPLHF. CDR3 coding DNA: TGTGCCAGTAGTATTTTGGCAGGGCGAGGTTCACCCCTCCACTTT.

V is TRBV10-1 and J is TRBJ1-1, with D possibly matching TRBD1 (6 bases). The CDR3 spans 15 residues. V lost 5 bases, J lost 5 bases, and 18 bases lay in between. CDR1 is WNHNN and CDR2 is SYGVQD in the germline V gene (reference sequence). The CDR3 bases are TGCGCCAGCAGTCCACAAGGGGGGTTGGAGACTGAAGCTTTCTTT. Translating gives CASSPQGGLETEAFF.